The 8 T cell receptor beta chains listed next were all sequenced from one sample in a study of identical twins. TCRdb re-derived calls from the 5' RACE reads in MiXCR, one entry per CDR3 protein. The table includes about 570,000 distinct CDR3 sequences, approximately 9.6% detected once. This same sample was also part of a study on yellow fever vaccine responses in identical twins.

Specimen: PBMCs. Source of these receptors: a young woman in good health.

The table lists this clonotype with many counts. The chain recombines TRBV5-1 with TRBJ2-4; no clear D gene. This CDR3 has 17 residues. Germline V gene data show CDR1 as SGHRS and CDR2 as YFSETQ. Trimming removed 3 bases at V and 6 bases at J, with 22 bases between. This chain's CDR3 is CASSSQAERALGNIQYF. CDR3 in DNA: TGCGCCAGCAGCTCACAAGCCGAGAGAGCCTTGGGAAACATTCAGTACTTC.

This clonotype was recorded at least ten times. The rearrangement links TRBV4-3 to TRBJ2-2; no definite D call. Trimming took off 0 bases at V and 4 bases at J, with 9 bases between the two ends. CDR1 is LGHNA and CDR2 is YSLEER in the germline V gene. This CDR3 is 15 amino acids long. Here the CDR3 reads CASSQDGQATGELFF. The CDR3 DNA follows: TGCGCCAGCAGCCAAGATGGGCAGGCCACCGGGGAGCTGTTTTTT.

The chain employs TRBV2 and TRBJ2-3, with 11 nucleotides matching TRBD2. The germline CDR1 and CDR2 sequences are SNHLY and FYNNEI. The junction had 5 bases not matched to a gene; V was cut back by 10 bases and J by 5 bases. The CDR3 extends over 13 amino acids. The CDR3 region is CATSGLAVDTQYF. The CDR3 DNA sequence: TGTGCCACCTCGGGACTAGCGGTAGATACGCAGTATTTT.

This clonotype was found many times. This sequence joins TRBV9 and TRBJ2-2; 12 nucleotides line up with TRBD2. The germline gives CDR1 SGDLS, CDR2 YYNGEE. The junction had 6 bases not matched to a gene; V was cut back by 4 bases and J by 2 bases. This CDR3 is built from 17 residues. The CDR3 is CASSKGLAGVNTGELFF. The DNA of the CDR3 is TGTGCCAGCAGCAAGGGACTAGCGGGCGTAAACACCGGGGAGCTGTTTTTT.

The genes are TRBV7-9 and TRBJ2-5; no clear D gene. The length of the CDR3 is 17 residues. The germline V and J ends were trimmed by 0 bases and 0 bases, with 14 bases remaining between them. CDR1 SEHNR and CDR2 FQNEAQ come from the germline V gene (reference sequence). The CDR3 region has the DNA TGTGCCAGCAGCTTAGCGCCGGTGATGCGGCACCAAGAGACCCAGTACTTC. Its translation: CASSLAPVMRHQETQYF.

This clonotype was counted at least ten times. The rearrangement links TRBV12-3 or TRBV12-4 to TRBJ2-1; D is possibly TRBD2 (6 bases). This CDR3 is built from 14 residues. The V gene lost 7 bases and the J gene lost 5 bases, with 15 bases spanning the gap. The DNA of the CDR3 is TGTGCCAGCACCACCCGGCTAGCGCACAATGAGCAGTTCTTC. This sequence encodes CASTTRLAHNEQFF.

The rearrangement joins TRBV5-1 to TRBJ2-7; weak D call: TRBD1 (5 bases). Per germline, CDR1 SGHRS and CDR2 YFSETQ. The V gene lost 3 bases and the J gene lost 1 base, with 14 bases spanning the gap. CDR3 size: 15 residues. CDR3 protein: CASSSGARASYEQYF. The CDR3 DNA reads as TGCGCCAGCAGCTCGGGCGCCAGGGCTTCCTACGAGCAGTACTTC.

This clonotype was seen a handful of times. The V gene is TRBV28, the J gene TRBJ2-7, with TRBD1 matching 10 bases. Germline V lookup: CDR1 MDHEN, CDR2 SYDVKM. The junction had 7 bases not matched to a gene; V was cut back by 4 bases and J by 1 base. CDR3 size: 16 residues. The CDR3 reads CASSSTGGQGSYEQYF. CDR3 DNA: TGTGCCAGCAGTTCGACGGGGGGACAGGGGTCCTACGAGCAGTACTTC.